The sequence of this T cell receptor beta chain was determined in a study of cytomegalovirus exposure and HLA in healthy donors. A remark on this clone: Its antigen remains unknown.

Study outcomes and limitations: Most observed TCR sequences were rare, whereas some public TCRs were detected in many donors. The authors listed around 150 TCR beta chains as cytomegalovirus-associated. The classifier reportedly diagnosed cytomegalovirus status with high sensitivity and specificity.

The germline V and J ends were trimmed by 6 bases and 6 bases, with 12 bases remaining between them. The CDR3 runs to 12 residues. Germline V gene lookup returns CDR1 MNHEY and CDR2 SVGAGI. TCRdb keeps only in-frame clones here, not all; method: immunoSEQ multiplex PCR. The data contain some 120,000 clones, roughly 90% of them singletons. The clonotype comes from a man aged 25 to 40 in good health and CMV-seronegative. The J gene is TRBJ2-7, the V gene TRBV6-5; D gene unclear. The source material was PBMCs. The CDR3 spells CASRPHGPEQYF. DNA for the CDR3: TGTGCCAGCAGGCCCCATGGCCCCGAGCAGTACTTC.